A single sample is the source of the 14 T cell receptor beta chains below, sequenced in a study of control samples from healthy donors and cancer patients. Only in-frame clones appear in the TCRdb table, and some are missing; sequencing was by immunoSEQ multiplex PCR. The sample records roughly 100,000 clones, around 90% being singletons. The specimen sequenced was blood. The origin of the receptors is a woman aged 18-29 years in good health.

The chain has TRBV2 and TRBJ2-7, with D uncertain. V lost 7 bases, J lost 0 bases, and 13 bases lay in between. From germline, CDR1 is SNHLY and CDR2 FYNNEI. CDR3 size: 14 residues. The CDR3 sequence: CASMIETFSYEQYF. CDR3 nucleotides: TGTGCCAGCATGATTGAGACTTTCTCCTACGAGCAGTACTTC.

This rearrangement joins TRBV27 to TRBJ2-6, with D possibly matching TRBD1 (5 bases). The germline CDR1 and CDR2 sequences are MNHEY and SMNVEV (reference sequence). The CDR3 has 15 residues. V was pared by 2 bases and J by 2 bases, with 7 bases between. CDR3 sequence reads: CASSLIRAGANVLTF. Here the CDR3 DNA reads TGTGCCAGCAGTTTAATCAGGGCTGGGGCCAACGTCCTGACTTTC.

The chain carries TRBV28 and TRBJ1-1; D not resolved. CDR1 is MDHEN and CDR2 is SYDVKM in the germline V gene. V was shortened by 6 bases and J by 1 base, with 24 bases between the two germline ends. This CDR3 is 18 amino acids long. CDR3 bases: TGTGCCAGCAGCCCCGGGGTGATGGAACCGAGGAGGAACACTGAAGCTTTCTTT. Amino acid sequence: CASSPGVMEPRRNTEAFF.

This clone was found once. The chain combines TRBV5-4 with TRBJ2-3, with D perhaps matching TRBD2 (5 bases). Trimming took off 4 bases at V and 0 bases at J, with 15 bases between the two ends. Germline V gene lookup returns CDR1 SGHNT and CDR2 YYREEE (reference sequence). The CDR3 length is 16 residues. This chain's CDR3 is CASSPRPRGSTDTQYF. As DNA, the CDR3 is TGTGCCAGCAGCCCTAGGCCTAGAGGGAGCACAGATACGCAGTATTTT.

The chain carries TRBV18 and TRBJ2-3; D remains unclear. Trimming took off 2 bases at V and 4 bases at J, with 16 bases between the two ends. The length of the CDR3 is 16 residues. CDR1 KGHSH and CDR2 LQKENI come from the germline V gene. The CDR3 spells CASSPMAKPLADTQYF. CDR3 sequence (DNA): TGTGCCAGCTCACCAATGGCAAAGCCTCTGGCAGATACGCAGTATTTT.

The V call is TRBV6-2 or TRBV6-3, the J call TRBJ1-1; weak D call: TRBD1 (5 bases). CDR1 is MNHEY, CDR2 SVGEGT, per germline. The V end was cut by 2 bases, the J end by 0 bases, with 10 bases between. The CDR3 has 15 residues. The CDR3 bases are TGTGCCAGCAGTTACGCGACAGTTATGAACACTGAAGCTTTCTTT. It specifies CASSYATVMNTEAFF.

J is TRBJ2-7 and V is TRBV9, with D possibly matching TRBD1 (6 bases). This CDR3 has 14 residues. Germline values: CDR1 SGDLS, CDR2 YYNGEE. V was shortened by 4 bases and J by 3 bases, with 14 bases between the two germline ends. In nucleotides, the CDR3 is TGTGCCAGCAGCTCGGGCAGGGGTTACTACGAGCAGTACTTC. It yields the protein CASSSGRGYYEQYF.

The V gene is TRBV5-1, the J gene TRBJ1-1, with 7 bases fitting TRBD1. Germline CDR1 is SGHRS and CDR2 is YFSETQ. V lost 4 bases and J lost 5; bases outside the gene matches: 8. There are 14 residues in the CDR3. CDR3 sequence reads: CASSPTGVVTEAFF. DNA for the CDR3: TGCGCCAGCAGCCCTACAGGGGTCGTAACTGAAGCTTTCTTT.

The genes are TRBV30 and TRBJ1-2, with 7 bases identical to TRBD1. The CDR3 spans 14 residues. Germline V CDR1 and CDR2: GTSNPN, SVGIG (reference sequence). V lost 3 bases to trimming and J lost 4 bases; unmatched junction nucleotides: 8. The CDR3 region is CAWSDREKVYGYTF. The CDR3 nucleotides read TGTGCCTGGAGCGACAGGGAGAAAGTCTATGGCTACACCTTC.

The chain is built from TRBV27 and TRBJ2-1; weak D call: TRBD1 (6 bases). V lost 0 bases to trimming and J lost 4 bases, with 13 bases between them. Germline assignment: CDR1 MNHEY and CDR2 SMNVEV (reference sequence). The CDR3 spans 16 residues. CDR3 nucleotide sequence: TGTGCCAGCAGTTTATCCCTCGGACAGAGTTACAATGAGCAGTTCTTC. It translates to CASSLSLGQSYNEQFF.

The rearrangement joins TRBV6-6 to TRBJ1-1; 8 bases are a match to TRBD1. V trimming: 5 bases; J trimming: 0 bases; junction bases outside the gene matches: 11. In germline, CDR1 is MNHNY, CDR2 SVGAGI (reference sequence). This CDR3 is built from 17 residues. The CDR3 spells CASSHRGAVPLNTEAFF. The CDR3 bases are TGTGCCAGCAGTCACAGGGGGGCGGTACCCTTGAACACTGAAGCTTTCTTT.

The J gene is TRBJ1-5, the V gene TRBV19; D gene unclear. V dropped 1 base and J dropped 2 bases, with 9 bases sitting between them. CDR1 and CDR2 from the germline V gene are LNHDA and SQIVND (reference sequence). This CDR3 contains 15 residues. As DNA, the CDR3 is TGTGCCAGTAGTATAGCCCCAGGTGGCAATCAGCCCCAGCATTTT. Residues: CASSIAPGGNQPQHF.

V is TRBV18 and J is TRBJ2-5; no definite D call. CDR1 KGHSH and CDR2 LQKENI come from the germline V gene. The CDR3 length is 14 residues. Trimming cost V 3 bases and J 3 bases, with 11 bases left between them. CDR3 in DNA: TGTGCCAGCTCACCGAGGCAGACTGAAGAGACCCAGTACTTC. Amino acid sequence: CASSPRQTEETQYF.

The chain recombines TRBV6-4 with TRBJ2-2, with no clear D. V was cut by 0 bases and J by 3 bases, with 2 bases left in between. Germline assignment: CDR1 MRHNA and CDR2 SNTAGT. This CDR3 contains 13 residues. The chain's CDR3 is CASSDSYTGELFF. CDR3 nucleotides: TGTGCCAGCAGTGACTCGTACACCGGGGAGCTGTTTTTT.